This T cell receptor beta chain was sequenced during a study of cytomegalovirus exposure and HLA in healthy donors. The V and J ends lost 1 base and 2 bases, in that order; junction bases with no gene match: 2. This CDR3 spans 14 amino acids. The V gene's germline CDR1 is MNHEY and CDR2 SVGAGI. Amplification used 60 Vbeta primers and 13 Jbeta primers. Here immunoSEQ multiplex PCR was the method, and the copy in TCRdb shows in-frame clones only, minus some. The data show around 91,000 clones, with approximately 84% seen just once and approximately 2.3% held by the top ten. This clonotype was obtained from a man younger than 30 in good health and CMV-seronegative. The chain combines TRBV6-5 with TRBJ2-7; 7 positions agree with TRBD1. Sequenced sample: PBMCs. CDR3 amino acids: CASSYWQGAYEQYF. The CDR3 bases are TGTGCCAGCAGTTACTGGCAGGGGGCCTACGAGCAGTACTTC.